This TCR beta chain was found in a study of blood T cell repertoires in COVID-19. The wider study: COVID-19 samples from acute and convalescent phases originated in the United States, Italy and Spain. T cells, B-cell-depleted T cells, or PBMCs supplied cDNA or gDNA.

V shed 5 bases and J shed 7 bases, with 14 bases lying between them. The germline V gene encodes CDR1 MGHRA and CDR2 YSYEKL. The CDR3 sequence is 13 residues long. Authors' processing steps: Estimation of nucleated cell counts was performed using reference gene primer amplification. The data were produced by immunoSEQ multiplex PCR, yet TCRdb's version contains in-frame clones alone and is incomplete. The V and J calls and the clone size are those of that table, but D and trimming were determined from the DNA. The sample yields about 76,000 clones, about 88% seen once. Patients from Seattle were sampled longitudinally, starting during active infection.

Sequencing was done on a sample of peripheral blood. This TCR derives from a man aged 55-75 years with COVID-19, enrolled during active disease. The chain links TRBV4-1 to TRBJ2-5; tentatively, D is TRBD1 (6 bases). Written as DNA, the CDR3 is TGCGCCAGCAGCGGACGGACAGATGGGACCCAGTACTTC. It specifies CASSGRTDGTQYF.